The 13 T cell receptor beta chains below come from one sample, sequenced in a study of blood T cells in healthy people across ages. Next came a second PCR, run for about 6 to 11 cycles, which used a sample-barcoded 5' primer along with a J-beta primer mix. TCRdb independently ran MiXCR on the 5' RACE reads; one entry per CDR3 protein. The table includes around 780,000 distinct CDR3 sequences, just over 55% detected once. Material for sequencing was blood. Receptors were obtained from a man in his forties in good health.

The V and J genes are TRBV27 and TRBJ2-1; no clear D gene. V lost 2 bases to trimming and J lost 6 bases, with 11 bases between them. Germline V gene sequence: CDR1 MNHEY, CDR2 SMNVEV (reference sequence). The CDR3 sequence is 14 residues long. CDR3 residues: CASSLDFSGNEQFF. Written as DNA, the CDR3 is TGTGCCAGCAGTTTAGACTTTTCGGGCAATGAGCAGTTCTTC.

This clonotype was detected once. This may be a read error: a much more frequent sequence differs by one nucleotide. The rearrangement joins TRBV7-6 to TRBJ2-7, with 8 nucleotides matching TRBD2. The closer fit of TRBJ2-5 to the DNA end suggests the J call may be wrong. Germline V gene lookup returns CDR1 SGHVS and CDR2 FNYEAQ. The CDR3 has 16 residues. The chain's CDR3 is CARSFMIAGQGETQYF. CDR3 DNA: TGTGCCCGCAGCTTCATGATAGCGGGGCAAGGAGAGACCCAGTACTTC.

The gene calls are TRBV29-1 and TRBJ1-2; tentatively, D is TRBD1 (5 bases). CDR3 length: 10 amino acids. V dropped 4 bases and J dropped 12 bases, with 12 bases sitting between them. Germline-derived CDR1 and CDR2 are SQVTM and ANQGSEA. The CDR3, as DNA: TGCAGCGTTGGTTCGAGGGGCGACACCTTC. This codes for CSVGSRGDTF.

This clonotype was counted at least ten times. This chain connects TRBV7-3 to TRBJ1-6; D is possibly TRBD1 (5 bases). The germline CDR1 and CDR2 sequences are SGHTA and FQGTGA. The CDR3 loop spans 17 amino acids. Between the trimmed V and J ends, which lost 2 bases and 7 bases, there was a span of 18 bases. The CDR3 nucleotides read TGTGCCAGCAGCTTATTACCGGGGCTAAGCAGGAATTCACCCCTCCACTTT. Protein product: CASSLLPGLSRNSPLHF.

The chain couples TRBV3-1 to TRBJ2-6; no firm D call. Germline assignment: CDR1 LGHDT and CDR2 YNNKEL (reference sequence). V gave up 0 bases and J gave up 2 bases, with 8 bases separating them. The CDR3 is made up of 16 amino acids. The CDR3 region is CASSQDRGTGANVLTF. Written as DNA, the CDR3 is TGTGCCAGCAGCCAAGACCGAGGTACTGGGGCCAACGTCCTGACTTTC.

Note on this clonotype: Given a much more abundant clone one base away, this may be a read error. This chain connects TRBV9 to TRBJ1-2; the D gene is possibly TRBD1 (5 bases). Per the germline V gene, CDR1 is SGDLS and CDR2 is YYNGEE. CDR3 length equals 12 residues. The CDR3 nucleotides are TGTGCCAGCAGCGGGGGCCCCTATGGCCACACCTTC. Translation gives CASSGGPYGHTF.

The rearrangement joins TRBV3-1 to TRBJ2-7, with TRBD2 identical over 9 bases. This CDR3 region has 14 residues. Germline CDR1 LGHDT, CDR2 YNNKEL (reference sequence). Germline trimming cut 1 base from V and 6 bases from J; bases unmatched to any gene: 4. The CDR3 nucleotides read TGTGCCAGCAGCCAAGTGGATAGCGGGAGCGAGCAGTACTTC. This gives the protein CASSQVDSGSEQYF.

This chain uses TRBV20-1 with TRBJ1-1; D unresolved. CDR3 size: 12 residues. V lost 4 bases and J lost 0, with 6 bases in between. Germline lookup yields CDR1 DFQATT and CDR2 SNEGSKA (reference sequence). In DNA form, the CDR3 reads TGCAGTGCTAATTCCATGAACACTGAAGCTTTCTTT. Translating it yields CSANSMNTEAFF.

The CDR3 loop reads CASSPSGLRENEQFF. CDR3 sequence (DNA): TGTGCCAGCAGCCCCAGCGGACTTAGGGAGAATGAGCAGTTCTTC. The chain recombines TRBV13 with TRBJ2-1; a possible D gene is TRBD2 (5 bases). Trimming pared 5 bases from V and 7 bases from J, leaving 18 bases between. Germline V gene sequence: CDR1 PRHDT, CDR2 FYEKMQ (reference sequence). The CDR3 sequence is 15 residues long.

V and J are TRBV7-8 and TRBJ2-3, with 13 bases lining up with TRBD2. The ends lost 5 bases at V and 5 bases at J; junction bases unmatched: 7. This CDR3 comprises 16 residues. CDR1 is SGHVS and CDR2 is FQNEAQ in the germline V gene. Here the CDR3 reads CASSRGLAGEVDTQYF. The DNA for the CDR3 is TGTGCCAGCAGCAGAGGACTAGCGGGAGAGGTAGATACGCAGTATTTT.

CDR3 coding DNA: TGCGCCAGCAGCCGATTTGACTGGCAAGAGACCCAGTACTTC. It encodes CASSRFDWQETQYF. V usage is TRBV5-1 and J usage is TRBJ2-5, with D unclear. CDR3 length equals 14 residues. Germline V CDR1 and CDR2: SGHRS, YFSETQ. With 4 bases removed from V and 2 bases from J, the gap between germline ends came to 12 bases. Supplemented by reference TRBV5-1 and TRBJ2-5, the full variable domain reads KAGVTQTPRYLIKTRGQQVTLSCSPISGHRSVSWYQQTPGQGLQFLFEYFSETQRNKGNFPGRFSGRQFSNSRSEMNVSTLELGDSALYLCASSRFDWQETQYFGPGTRLLVL.

CDR3 protein: CASSVEDRVLSYEQYF. CDR3 DNA: TGTGCCAGCAGCGTAGAGGACAGGGTTCTATCCTACGAGCAGTACTTC. This chain uses TRBV9 with TRBJ2-7; 8 nucleotides agree with TRBD1. The CDR3 loop spans 16 amino acids. The germline V gene encodes CDR1 SGDLS and CDR2 YYNGEE. The ends lost 0 bases at V and 1 base at J; junction bases unmatched: 6.

The chain employs TRBV30 and TRBJ2-3; no firm D call. Germline V gene lookup returns CDR1 GTSNPN and CDR2 SVGIG (reference sequence). The V end was cut by 3 bases, the J end by 6 bases, with 13 bases between. The CDR3 runs 13 residues. The CDR3 DNA reads TGTGCCTGGAGCGTGGCGGCCGCGGATACGCAGTATTTT. Translating it yields CAWSVAAADTQYF.